The clone carrying this T cell receptor beta chain was counted only a few times. Here immunoSEQ multiplex PCR was the method, and the copy in TCRdb shows in-frame clones only, minus some. The sample yields about 80,000 clones, 70% to 80% seen once. This specimen belongs to a study of cytotoxic CD8 clonotypes in ibrutinib-treated CLL. Study information: Each sample contained, on average, under 260,000 productive templates and roughly 100,000 productive rearrangements.

Per the germline V gene, CDR1 is LGHNA and CDR2 is YNFKEQ. CDR3 size: 14 residues. The trim removed 1 base at V and 6 bases at J, leaving 5 bases unmatched. The clonotype was recovered from a human donor with chronic lymphocytic leukemia. The chain couples TRBV4-2 to TRBJ1-2; 7 bases agree with TRBD1. The specimen comprised PBMCs, sampled after 12 months of ibrutinib treatment. The CDR3 coding sequence is TGTGCCAGCAGCCAAGGGGGACAGCCAGATGGCTACACCTTC. It encodes CASSQGGQPDGYTF.